The rows below give T cell receptor beta chains drawn from one sample of a study of shared clonotypes between healthy human individuals. The repertoire was sequenced with immunoSEQ multiplex PCR; TCRdb's copy has only in-frame clones and lacks some. The sample includes 2 million to 2.5 million clones, approximately 93% of them seen just once. Sequenced input: naive CD4+ T cells from PBMCs. The receptors stem from a man between 18 and 35 years old in good health. Some clones in this sample may be carry-over from other donors' samples. Both conserved end residues are part of each CDR3. D genes are given only for firm matches. Clone sizes are given selectively: once, few, many, or a class where the clone is expanded.

cdr3_nt cdr3_aa j_call clone_size v_call d_call cdr3_length
TGTGCCAGCAGCGACTTCTCTGGAAACACCATATATTTT CASSDFSGNTIYF TRBJ1-3 - TRBV28 - 13
TGTGCCAGCAGCCAAGCATCGGCTAGCGGGCCGCAAGATACGCAGTATTTT CASSQASASGPQDTQYF TRBJ2-3 - TRBV4-2 TRBD2 17
TGTGCCAGCAGATTAACAGGGTCTCACACCGGGGAGCTGTTTTTT CASRLTGSHTGELFF TRBJ2-2 - TRBV7-9 - 15
TGTGCCAGCAGTTTCGGGACTAGAGGGAGTTACGAGCAGTACTTC CASSFGTRGSYEQYF TRBJ2-7 once TRBV6-5 TRBD2 15
TGTGCCAGCAGCTTGGAGGCGAGGGGCTACACCTTC CASSLEARGYTF TRBJ1-2 - TRBV5-4 - 12
TGTGCCAGCTCGGGGCGCTGGAACACTGAAGCTTTCTTT CASSGRWNTEAFF TRBJ1-1 - TRBV6-6 - 13
TGTGCCAGCAGTTTGCGCTCTGGGGCCAACGTCCTGACTTTC CASSLRSGANVLTF TRBJ2-6 once TRBV28 - 14
TGTGCCAGCAGTTTAGAGGGGACTAGCCTCTACGAGCAGTACTTC CASSLEGTSLYEQYF TRBJ2-7 - TRBV28 TRBD2 15
TGCGCCAGCAGCCTGATACAGGGGTCCCCCTTCGGCTACACCTTC CASSLIQGSPFGYTF TRBJ1-2 - TRBV5-1 TRBD1 15
TGCGCCAGCAGCTTGAGCTGGTTGTCCGAGCAGTACTTC CASSLSWLSEQYF TRBJ2-7 - TRBV5-1 - 13
TGTGCCAGCAGCCCTCGGGACCGAATCTACGAGCAGTACTTC CASSPRDRIYEQYF TRBJ2-7 - TRBV6-5 - 14
TGTGCCAGCAGCTTATATCAGGGAGGTTACGAGCAGTACTTC CASSLYQGGYEQYF TRBJ2-7 - TRBV11-2 - 14
TGCAGCGTTGAATCTGGACAGGGGTACGACGAGCAGTACTTC CSVESGQGYDEQYF TRBJ2-7 once TRBV29-1 TRBD1 14
TGCGCCAGCAGTACGCAGGGGGAAGCAGATACGCAGTATTTT CASSTQGEADTQYF TRBJ2-3 once TRBV5-1 TRBD1 14
TGCGCCAGCAGCTTGAGACAGAACTATGGCTACACCTTC CASSLRQNYGYTF TRBJ1-2 once TRBV5-1 - 13
TGTGCCAGCAGTGGTCGGACAGGGAGCAATCAGCCCCAGCATTTT CASSGRTGSNQPQHF TRBJ1-5 - TRBV2 TRBD1 15
TGTGCCAGCAGCTTAGCGGGAGGGCTATCGGCCGGGGAGCTGTTTTTT CASSLAGGLSAGELFF TRBJ2-2 once TRBV7-2 TRBD2 16
TGTGCCAGCAGCTTGGGACAGGGAATCACAGATACGCAGTATTTT CASSLGQGITDTQYF TRBJ2-3 - TRBV11-3 TRBD1 15
TGTGCCAGCAGCTTATTCGTTGGACAGGGGGCTTACGAGCAGTACTTC CASSLFVGQGAYEQYF TRBJ2-7 - TRBV7-9 TRBD1 16
TGTGCCAGCAGCTTGGCCCAGGGGGCCTACGAGCAGTACTTC CASSLAQGAYEQYF TRBJ2-7 - TRBV5-8 TRBD1 14
TGTGCCACCAGCACCGACCTAAATGAGCAGTTCTTC CATSTDLNEQFF TRBJ2-1 - TRBV15 - 12
TGTGCCTGGGGGCAAAAACCCGGGGAGCTGTTTTTT CAWGQKPGELFF TRBJ2-2 - TRBV30 - 12
TGTGCCAGCAGCTTAGTTAGGACAGGAGCTTTCTTT CASSLVRTGAFF TRBJ1-1 - TRBV11-2 TRBD1 12
TGTGCCAGCAGTGAATGGGGGAAGGGGACCGGGGAGCTGTTTTTT CASSEWGKGTGELFF TRBJ2-2 - TRBV25-1 - 15
TGTGCCAGCAGTGAGAGGGGCCCAAGGAACACCGGGGAGCTGTTTTTT CASSERGPRNTGELFF TRBJ2-2 - TRBV28 - 16
TGTGCCAGCAGTAGACTAGCGGGAGGTCTGCGCTACGAGCAGTACTTC CASSRLAGGLRYEQYF TRBJ2-7 once TRBV11-2 TRBD2 16